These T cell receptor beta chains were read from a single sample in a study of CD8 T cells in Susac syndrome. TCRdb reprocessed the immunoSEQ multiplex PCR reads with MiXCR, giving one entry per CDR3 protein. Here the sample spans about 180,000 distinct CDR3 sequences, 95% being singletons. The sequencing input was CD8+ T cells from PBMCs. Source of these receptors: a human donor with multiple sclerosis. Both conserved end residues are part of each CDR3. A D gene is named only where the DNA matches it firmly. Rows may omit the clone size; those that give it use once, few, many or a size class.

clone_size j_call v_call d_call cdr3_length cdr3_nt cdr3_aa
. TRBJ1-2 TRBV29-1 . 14 TGCAGCGCCCGAGGGGGGCCCACTAACTATGGCTACACCTTC CSARGGPTNYGYTF
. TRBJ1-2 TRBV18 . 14 TGTGCCAGCTCACCACATCAGGGCCCCTATGGCTACACCTTC CASSPHQGPYGYTF
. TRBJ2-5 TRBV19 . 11 TGTGCCAGTAGTACCACAGAGACCCAGTACTTC CASSTTETQYF
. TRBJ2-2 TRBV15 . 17 TGTGCCACCAGCAGAGATCGGGAACGGTTCAGGACCGGGGAGCTGTTTTTT CATSRDRERFRTGELFF
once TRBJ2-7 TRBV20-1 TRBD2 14 TGCAGTGCTGCTTTAGCGGGGGGGAACTACGAGCAGTACTTC CSAALAGGNYEQYF
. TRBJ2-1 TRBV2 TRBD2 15 TGTGCCAGCAGTGAATGGAGACTAGCGGACAATGAGCAGTTCTTC CASSEWRLADNEQFF
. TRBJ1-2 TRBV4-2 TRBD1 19 TGTGCCAGCAGCCAAGATAGTCGCCCAACAGGGGGCGAAGGCTATGGCTACACCTTC CASSQDSRPTGGEGYGYTF
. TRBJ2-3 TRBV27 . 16 TGTGCCAGCTGGTCTCGTCTGGGACGGCCTTCGGATACGCAGTATTTT CASWSRLGRPSDTQYF
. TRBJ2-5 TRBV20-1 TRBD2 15 TGCAGTGCTGGCCGTGCGGGAGGAGGGCAAGAGACCCAGTACTTC CSAGRAGGGQETQYF
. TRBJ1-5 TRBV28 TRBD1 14 TGTGCCAGCAGGAGACAGGGCTACAATCAGCCCCAGCATTTT CASRRQGYNQPQHF
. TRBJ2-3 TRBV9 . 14 TGTGCCAGCAGCGTATTCTTAGCCACAGATACGCAGTATTTT CASSVFLATDTQYF
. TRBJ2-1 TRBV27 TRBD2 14 TGTGCCAGCAGCTCTAGCGGGAACTACAATGAGCAGTTCTTC CASSSSGNYNEQFF
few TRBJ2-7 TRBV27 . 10 TGTGCCAGCGGGCGGCGCGAGCAGTACTTC CASGRREQYF
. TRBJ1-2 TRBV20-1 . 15 TGCAGTGCTCCCTCTTATGGGCCCAAAGGCGGTGGCTACACCTTC CSAPSYGPKGGGYTF
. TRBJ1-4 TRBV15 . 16 TGTGCCACCAGCGGCTCTTCGGGGGTACCAAATGAAAAACTGTTTTTT CATSGSSGVPNEKLFF
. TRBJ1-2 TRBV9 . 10 TGTGCCAGCAGCGTCGCGCCGCCGAATTTC CASSVAPPNF
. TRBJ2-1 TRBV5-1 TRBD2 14 TGCGCCAGCAGCTCCGGGACTAGGTACAATGAGCAGTTCTTC CASSSGTRYNEQFF
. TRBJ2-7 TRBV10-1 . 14 TGCGCCAGCGGACCGGGCCCCAGGATAGACGAGCAGTACTTC CASGPGPRIDEQYF
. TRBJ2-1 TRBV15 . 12 TGTGCCACCAGCAGAAGGCGGGACGAGCAGTTCTTC CATSRRRDEQFF
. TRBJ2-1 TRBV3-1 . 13 TGTGCCAGCAGCCAAGAGGCTACCGGTGAGCAGTTCTTC CASSQEATGEQFF
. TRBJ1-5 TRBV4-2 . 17 TGTGCCAGCAGCCAAGCGCTGAGGCAGGGACGGAATCAGCCCCAGCATTTT CASSQALRQGRNQPQHF
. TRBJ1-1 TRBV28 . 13 TGTGCCAGCAGTTTTAACGGGAACACTGAAGCTTTCTTT CASSFNGNTEAFF
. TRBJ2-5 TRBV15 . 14 TGTGCCACCAGCAGAGAACAGGGTTGGGAGACCCAGTACTTC CATSREQGWETQYF
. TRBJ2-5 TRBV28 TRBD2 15 TGTGCCAGCACCCCCAGGACTAGCGCACAAGAGACCCAGTACTTC CASTPRTSAQETQYF
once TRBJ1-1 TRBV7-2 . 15 TGTGCCAGCAGCTTTAGCGGGGGCCAGAACACTGAAGCTTTCTTT CASSFSGGQNTEAFF
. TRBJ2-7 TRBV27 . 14 TGTGCCAGCAGTCCACCCCCGTATGGGGGCGAGCAGTACTTC CASSPPPYGGEQYF
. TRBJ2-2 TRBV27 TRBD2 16 TGTGCCAGCAGTTACATAGCGGGGAGGAACACCGGGGAGCTGTTTTTT CASSYIAGRNTGELFF
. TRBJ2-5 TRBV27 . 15 TGTGCCAGCAGTTTATCCCCTATTATCCAAGAGACCCAGTACTTC CASSLSPIIQETQYF
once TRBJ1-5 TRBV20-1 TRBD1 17 TGCAGTGCTAGAGAAAAACAGGGGGCGAATAGCAATCAGCCCCAGCATTTT CSAREKQGANSNQPQHF
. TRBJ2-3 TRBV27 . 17 TGTGCCAGCAGTTTACAGGCATCCTTTTTGGCCACAGATACGCAGTATTTT CASSLQASFLATDTQYF
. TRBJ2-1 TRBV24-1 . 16 TGTGCCACCAGTGATTTGTTCCGGGACGCTAACAATGAGCAGTTCTTC CATSDLFRDANNEQFF
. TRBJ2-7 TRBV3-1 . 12 TGTGCCAGCAGCCAAGATAGCAGTGAGCAGTACTTC CASSQDSSEQYF
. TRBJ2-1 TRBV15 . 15 TGTGCCACCAGCGGCACAGGATTCATTGGAAATGAGCAGTTCTTC CATSGTGFIGNEQFF
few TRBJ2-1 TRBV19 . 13 TGTGCCAGTAGTAGAGACAGCTACAATGAGCAGTTCTTC CASSRDSYNEQFF
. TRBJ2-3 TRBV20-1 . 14 TGCAGTGCTAGAGACGCGGAGAGCACAGATACGCAGTATTTT CSARDAESTDTQYF
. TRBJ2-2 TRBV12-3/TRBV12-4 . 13 TGTGCCAGCAGTCTGGTAGCGGACGGGGAGCTGTTTTTT CASSLVADGELFF
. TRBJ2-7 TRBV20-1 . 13 TGCAGTGCTAGACGGGGGGCATCGTACGAGCAGTACTTC CSARRGASYEQYF
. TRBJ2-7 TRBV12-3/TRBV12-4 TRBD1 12 TGTGCCAGTCGGACAGGCCCCTACGAGCAGTACTTC CASRTGPYEQYF
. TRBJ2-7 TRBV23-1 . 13 TGCGCCAGCCCCGGGAGCCTAATCTGCGAGCAGTACTTC CASPGSLICEQYF
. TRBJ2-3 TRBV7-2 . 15 TGTGCCAGCAGCTTGCTGGCTTTCAACACAGATACGCAGTATTTT CASSLLAFNTDTQYF
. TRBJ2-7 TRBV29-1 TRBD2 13 TGCAGCGTTGAAGGTGGGGGAGGGTACGAGCAGTACTTC CSVEGGGGYEQYF
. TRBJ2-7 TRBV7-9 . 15 TGTGCCAGCAGCTTATTGGGGGTTGGATTCTACGAGCAGTACTTC CASSLLGVGFYEQYF
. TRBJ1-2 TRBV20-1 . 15 TGCAGTGCTAGAGATCAGAGCGGATCTAACTATGGCTACACCTTC CSARDQSGSNYGYTF
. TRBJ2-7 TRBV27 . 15 TGTGCCAGCAGTCTCGGGGGACCCCTAGGATACGAGCAGTACTTC CASSLGGPLGYEQYF
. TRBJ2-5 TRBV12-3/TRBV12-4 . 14 TGTGCCAGCAGTTTAAACCCCCCGAGAGAGACCCAGTACTTC CASSLNPPRETQYF